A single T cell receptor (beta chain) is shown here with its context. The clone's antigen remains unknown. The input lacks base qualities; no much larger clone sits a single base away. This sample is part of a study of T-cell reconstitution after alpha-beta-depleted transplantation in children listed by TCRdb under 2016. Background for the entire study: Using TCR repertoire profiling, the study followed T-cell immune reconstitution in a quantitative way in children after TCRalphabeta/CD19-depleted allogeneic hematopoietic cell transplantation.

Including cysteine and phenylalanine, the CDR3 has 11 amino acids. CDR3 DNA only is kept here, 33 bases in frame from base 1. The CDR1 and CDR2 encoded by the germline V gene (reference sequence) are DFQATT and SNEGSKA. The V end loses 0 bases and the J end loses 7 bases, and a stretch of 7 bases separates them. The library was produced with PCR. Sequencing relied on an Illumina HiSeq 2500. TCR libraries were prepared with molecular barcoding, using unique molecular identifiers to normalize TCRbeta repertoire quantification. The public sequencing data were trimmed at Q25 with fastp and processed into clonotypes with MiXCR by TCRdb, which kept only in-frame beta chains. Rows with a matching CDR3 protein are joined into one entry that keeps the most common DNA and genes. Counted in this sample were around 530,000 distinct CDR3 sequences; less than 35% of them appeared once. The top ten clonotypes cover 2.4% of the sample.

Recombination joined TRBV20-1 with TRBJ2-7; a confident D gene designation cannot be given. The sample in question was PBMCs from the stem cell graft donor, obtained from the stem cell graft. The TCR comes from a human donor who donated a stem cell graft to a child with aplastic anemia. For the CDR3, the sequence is CSARERGEQYF. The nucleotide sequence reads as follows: TGCAGTGCTAGAGAGCGAGGAGAGCAGTACTTC.